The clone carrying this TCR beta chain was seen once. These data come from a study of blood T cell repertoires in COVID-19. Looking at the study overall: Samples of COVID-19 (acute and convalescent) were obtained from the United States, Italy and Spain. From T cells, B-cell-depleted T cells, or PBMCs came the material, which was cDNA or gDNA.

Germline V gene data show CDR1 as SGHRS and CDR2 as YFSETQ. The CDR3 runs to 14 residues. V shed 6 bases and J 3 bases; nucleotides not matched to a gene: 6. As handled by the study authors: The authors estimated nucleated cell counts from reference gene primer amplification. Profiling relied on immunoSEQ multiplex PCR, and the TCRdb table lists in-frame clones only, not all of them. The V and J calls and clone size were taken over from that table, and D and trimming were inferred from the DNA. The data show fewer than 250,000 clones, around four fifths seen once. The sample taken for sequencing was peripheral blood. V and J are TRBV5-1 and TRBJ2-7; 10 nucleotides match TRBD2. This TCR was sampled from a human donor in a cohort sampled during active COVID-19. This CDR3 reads CASTTGTSDYEQYF. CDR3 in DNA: TGCGCCAGCACCACGGGGACTAGCGACTACGAGCAGTACTTC.